This T cell receptor beta chain derives from a study of Graves' ophthalmopathy and Graves' hyperthyroidism. This clonotype was counted ten times or more. Its cognate antigen is unknown. Study-wide findings and caveats: The majority of expanded thyroid clonotypes above 0.001 frequency also occurred in blood.

The V gene's germline CDR1 is MGHRA and CDR2 YSYEKL. The CDR3 spans 14 residues. Trimming pared 0 bases from V and 4 bases from J, leaving 9 bases between. Hyperthyroidism was new, under 2 months, in patients aged 18 to 65. The TCR beta CDR3 regions underwent amplification from RNA transcripts. An initial RT-PCR round employing HTBI primers preceded a second-round multiplex PCR. Using its own MiXCR run on the multiplex PCR reads, TCRdb lists one record per CDR3 protein. The data contain about 1.1 million distinct CDR3 sequences, about 35% of them singletons. The sequenced sample was peripheral blood or thyroid tissue (not recorded which). This chain connects TRBV4-1 to TRBJ2-5; tentatively, D is TRBD1 (6 bases). The source is an adult man with Graves' hyperthyroidism. CDR3 nucleotides: TGCGCCAGCAGCCAAGATCTCAGGGGAGAGACCCAGTACTTC. It translates to CASSQDLRGETQYF.